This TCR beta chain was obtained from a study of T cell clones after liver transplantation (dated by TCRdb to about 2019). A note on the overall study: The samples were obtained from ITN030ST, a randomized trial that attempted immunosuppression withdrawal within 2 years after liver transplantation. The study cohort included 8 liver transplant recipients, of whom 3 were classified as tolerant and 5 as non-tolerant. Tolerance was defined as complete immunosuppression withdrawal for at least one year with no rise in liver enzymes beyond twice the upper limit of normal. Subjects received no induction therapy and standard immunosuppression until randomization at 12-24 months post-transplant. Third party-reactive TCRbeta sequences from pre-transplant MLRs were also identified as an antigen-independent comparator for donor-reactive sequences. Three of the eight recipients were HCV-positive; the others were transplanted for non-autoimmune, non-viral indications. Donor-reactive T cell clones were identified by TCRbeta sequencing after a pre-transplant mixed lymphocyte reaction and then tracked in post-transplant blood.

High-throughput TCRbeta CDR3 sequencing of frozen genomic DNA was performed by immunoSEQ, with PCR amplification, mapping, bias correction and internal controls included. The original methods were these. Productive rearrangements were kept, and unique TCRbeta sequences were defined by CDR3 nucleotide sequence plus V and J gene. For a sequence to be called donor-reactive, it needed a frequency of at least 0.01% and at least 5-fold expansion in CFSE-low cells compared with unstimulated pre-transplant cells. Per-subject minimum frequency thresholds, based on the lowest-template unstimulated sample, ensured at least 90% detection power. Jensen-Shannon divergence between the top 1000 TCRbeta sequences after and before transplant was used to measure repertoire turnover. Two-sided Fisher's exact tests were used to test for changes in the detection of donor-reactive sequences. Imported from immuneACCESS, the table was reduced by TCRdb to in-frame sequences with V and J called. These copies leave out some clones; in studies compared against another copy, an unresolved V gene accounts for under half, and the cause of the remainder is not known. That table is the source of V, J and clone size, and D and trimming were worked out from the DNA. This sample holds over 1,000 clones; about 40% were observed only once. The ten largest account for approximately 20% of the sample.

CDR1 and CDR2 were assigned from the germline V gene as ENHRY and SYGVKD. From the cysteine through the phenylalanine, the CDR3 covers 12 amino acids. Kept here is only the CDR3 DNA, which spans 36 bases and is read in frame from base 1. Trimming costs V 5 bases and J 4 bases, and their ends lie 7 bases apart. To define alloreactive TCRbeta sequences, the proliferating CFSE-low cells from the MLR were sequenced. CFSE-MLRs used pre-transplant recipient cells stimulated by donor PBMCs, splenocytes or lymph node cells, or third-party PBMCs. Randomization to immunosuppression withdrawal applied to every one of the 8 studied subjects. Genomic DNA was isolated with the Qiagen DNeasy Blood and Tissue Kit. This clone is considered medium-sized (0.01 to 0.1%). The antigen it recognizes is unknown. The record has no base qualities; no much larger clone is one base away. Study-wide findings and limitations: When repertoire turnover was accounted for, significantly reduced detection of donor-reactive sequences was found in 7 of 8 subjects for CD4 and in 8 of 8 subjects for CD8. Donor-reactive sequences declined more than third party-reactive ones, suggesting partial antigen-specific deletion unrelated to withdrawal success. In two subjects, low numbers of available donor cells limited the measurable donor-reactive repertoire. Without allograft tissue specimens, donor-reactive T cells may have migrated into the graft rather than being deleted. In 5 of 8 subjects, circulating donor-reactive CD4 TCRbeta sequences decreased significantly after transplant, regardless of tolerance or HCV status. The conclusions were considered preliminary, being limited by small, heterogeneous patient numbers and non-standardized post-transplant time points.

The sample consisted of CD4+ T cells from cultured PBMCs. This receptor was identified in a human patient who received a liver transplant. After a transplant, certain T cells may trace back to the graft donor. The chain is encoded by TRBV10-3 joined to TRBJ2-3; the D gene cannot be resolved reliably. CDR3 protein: CAISKGADTQYF. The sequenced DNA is TGTGCCATCAGTAAGGGTGCAGATACGCAGTATTTT.